This is a list of T cell receptor beta chains from one sample in a study of shared T cell receptors in the human thymus. The data were produced by immunoSEQ multiplex PCR, yet TCRdb's version contains in-frame clones alone and is incomplete. This repertoire shows 700,000 or so clones, approximately 85% found once; its top ten account for 0.008% to 0.011%. The data also belong to a second study, concerning human thymus T cells.

Material for sequencing was thymocytes. The receptors here all came from a girl under three years old with a congenital heart defect. The conserved cysteine and the conserved F or W are not part of the CDR3 here.

V gene | CDR3 protein
TRBV5-4 | ASSLDLAGAASNEQF
TRBV6-6 | ASSFGTDNSPLH
TRBV25-1 | ASSEYGGIGSPLH
TRBV14 | ASSQGTGHYGYT
TRBV4-2 | ASSQETASLNTGELF
TRBV2 | ASRGASTWGYT
TRBV10-3 | AINNDIAYGYT
TRBV29-1 | SVEGGWYGNTEAF
TRBV5-1 | ASSLALRSGNTIY
TRBV5-1 | ASSFGRGLSPLH
TRBV2 | ASSQGYSKHQPQH
TRBV5-8 | ASSLGAPFSGNTIY
TRBV2 | ASSEIMRGLRSSYEQY
TRBV9 | ASSPHGGGTSQETQY
TRBV6-4 | ASSSDRGLSNYGYT
TRBV6-5 | ASSYPGQGVLF
TRBV5-1 | ASSLEGTDINEKLF
TRBV28 | ASSDRIHGYT
TRBV4-2 | ASSQAQRVGPRHTIY
TRBV18 | ASSPQAGTGHNEQF
TRBV7-7 | ASSQTGAKNWSEQY
TRBV6-6 | ASRGQGNQPQH
TRBV5-1 | ASTFRFWDRGREQF
TRBV5-8 | ASSRVGGWYQPQH
TRBV6-5 | ASRYLDRERTEAF
TRBV18 | ASSPLGLQGSSGYT
TRBV4-1 | ASSQDVRKAGGMIYGYT
TRBV2 | ASTSRTGRAETQY
TRBV19 | ASSRVALDRGYWEQY
TRBV7-2 | ASSQFSGLAGGRTDTQY
TRBV27 | ASRWQMNTEAF
TRBV10-3 | AISAVGWEPNSPLH
TRBV5-1 | ASKRGARGEPNTEAF
TRBV2 | ASVILAGRLDTGELF
TRBV19 | ASSRSGPSYEQY
TRBV7-6 | ASSLRGQNYGYT
TRBV29-1 | SVSGRECVGIGNQPQH
TRBV27 | ASRSGSGANVLT
TRBV2 | ARSRWSNGVENGYT
TRBV11-1 | ASSPALVRGGYTYEQY
TRBV27 | ASSILAGRSTEAF
TRBV28 | ASSLLQGQGPVLT
TRBV6-6 | ASSRQISNEKLF
TRBV25-1 | ASSERVHLREQY
TRBV7-2 | ASRPEKTDTQY
TRBV6-1 | ASSKTVNQPQH
TRBV18 | ASSPLQGPSQETQY
TRBV4-3 | ASSQDLFRGIGNQPQH
TRBV19 | ASSEFNSYNEQF
TRBV29-1 | SVESGEDQPQH
TRBV7-9 | ASSLGAVNEKLF
TRBV30 | AWSEGQVSETQY
TRBV6-6 | ASSYSDRDTEAF
TRBV29-1 | SVVGGANEKLF
TRBV7-7 | ASSLDGSETQY
TRBV11-2 | ASSLDEGDRAEAF
TRBV9 | ASKSGKRQY
TRBV6-5 | ASSSKTGHQPQH